The sequence of this T cell receptor (beta chain) was determined in a study of response to subunit inactivated influenza vaccine. In the case of this clonotype: Its antigen remains unknown.

Study results and caveats: Each seasonal influenza vaccination recruits few new T cells, the authors suggested.

TCRdb itself ran the RT-PCR reads through MiXCR, one entry per CDR3 protein. The sample has roughly 500,000 distinct CDR3 sequences; more than 15% are singletons. V was trimmed by 6 bases and J by 2 bases, leaving 17 bases between them. The germline gives CDR1 DFQATT, CDR2 SNEGSKA (reference sequence). CDR3 length: 14 amino acids. The sequencing here drew on CD4+ T cells sorted from PBMCs, taken less than 30 months after vaccination. The V gene is TRBV20-1, the J gene TRBJ2-7; D may correspond to TRBD1 or TRBD2 (6 bases each). This clonotype originated in a man between 45 and 75 years old who received an inactivated influenza vaccine. CDR3 sequence reads: CSALSGAQTYEQYF. As DNA, the CDR3 is TGCAGTGCCTTGTCGGGGGCCCAAACCTACGAGCAGTACTTC.